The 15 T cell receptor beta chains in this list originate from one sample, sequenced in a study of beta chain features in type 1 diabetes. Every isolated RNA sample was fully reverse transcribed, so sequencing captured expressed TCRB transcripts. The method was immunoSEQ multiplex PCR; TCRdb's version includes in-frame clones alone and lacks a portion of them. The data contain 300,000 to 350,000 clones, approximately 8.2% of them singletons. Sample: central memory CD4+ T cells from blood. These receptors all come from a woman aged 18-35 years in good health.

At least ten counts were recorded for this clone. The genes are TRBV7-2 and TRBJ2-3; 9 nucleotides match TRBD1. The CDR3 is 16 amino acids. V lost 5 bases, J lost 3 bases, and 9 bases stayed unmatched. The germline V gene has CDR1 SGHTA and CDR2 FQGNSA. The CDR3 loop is CASSKQGAVSTDTQYF. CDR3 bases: TGTGCCAGCAGCAAACAGGGGGCGGTTAGTACAGATACGCAGTATTTT.

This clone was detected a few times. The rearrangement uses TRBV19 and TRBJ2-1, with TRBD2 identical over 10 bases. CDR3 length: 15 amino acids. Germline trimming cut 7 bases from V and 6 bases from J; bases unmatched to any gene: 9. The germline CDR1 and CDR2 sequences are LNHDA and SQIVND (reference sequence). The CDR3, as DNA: TGTGCCAGTATGAGCTCACTAGCGGGACTCAATGAGCAGTTCTTC. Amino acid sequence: CASMSSLAGLNEQFF.

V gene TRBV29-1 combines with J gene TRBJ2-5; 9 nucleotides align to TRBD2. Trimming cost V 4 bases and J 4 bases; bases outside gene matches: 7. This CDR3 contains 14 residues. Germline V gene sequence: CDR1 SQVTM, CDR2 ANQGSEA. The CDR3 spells CSVGRAGGLETQYF. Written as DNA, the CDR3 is TGCAGCGTTGGACGAGCGGGAGGTTTAGAGACCCAGTACTTC.

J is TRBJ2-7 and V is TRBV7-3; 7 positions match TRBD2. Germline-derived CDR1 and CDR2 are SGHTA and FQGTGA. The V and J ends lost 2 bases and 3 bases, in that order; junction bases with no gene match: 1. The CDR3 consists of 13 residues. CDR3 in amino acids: CASSLQRGYEQYF. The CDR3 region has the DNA TGTGCCAGCAGCTTACAGCGGGGCTACGAGCAGTACTTC.

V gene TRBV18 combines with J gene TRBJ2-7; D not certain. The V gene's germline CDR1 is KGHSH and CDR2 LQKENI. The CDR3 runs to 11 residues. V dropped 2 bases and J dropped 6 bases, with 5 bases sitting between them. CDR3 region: CASSPEREQYF. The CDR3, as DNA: TGTGCCAGCTCACCAGAGCGCGAGCAGTACTTC.

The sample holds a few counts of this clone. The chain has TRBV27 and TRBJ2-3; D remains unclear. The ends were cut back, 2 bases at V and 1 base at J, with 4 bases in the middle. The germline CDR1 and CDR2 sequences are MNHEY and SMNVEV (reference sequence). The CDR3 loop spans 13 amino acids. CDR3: CASSLLRTDTQYF. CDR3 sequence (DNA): TGTGCCAGCAGTTTACTACGCACAGATACGCAGTATTTT.

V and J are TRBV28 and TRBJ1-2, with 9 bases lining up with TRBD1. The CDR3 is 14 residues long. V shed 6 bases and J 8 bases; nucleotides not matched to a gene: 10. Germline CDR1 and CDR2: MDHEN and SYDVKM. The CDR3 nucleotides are TGTGCCAGCAGCTTGGGACAGGGACCTCTCGGCTACACCTTC. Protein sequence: CASSLGQGPLGYTF.

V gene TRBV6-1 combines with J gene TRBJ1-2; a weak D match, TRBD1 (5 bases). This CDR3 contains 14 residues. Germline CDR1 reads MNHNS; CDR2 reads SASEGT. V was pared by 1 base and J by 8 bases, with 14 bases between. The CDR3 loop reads CASSEVVLRGGYTF. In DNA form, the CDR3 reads TGTGCCAGCAGTGAAGTCGTGCTCCGGGGCGGCTACACCTTC.

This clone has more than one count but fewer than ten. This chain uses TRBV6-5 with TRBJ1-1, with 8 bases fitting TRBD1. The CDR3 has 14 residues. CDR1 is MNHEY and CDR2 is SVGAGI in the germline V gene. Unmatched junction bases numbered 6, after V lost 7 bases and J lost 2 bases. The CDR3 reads CASTPPGGNTEAFF. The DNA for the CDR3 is TGTGCCAGCACTCCTCCAGGGGGCAACACTGAAGCTTTCTTT.

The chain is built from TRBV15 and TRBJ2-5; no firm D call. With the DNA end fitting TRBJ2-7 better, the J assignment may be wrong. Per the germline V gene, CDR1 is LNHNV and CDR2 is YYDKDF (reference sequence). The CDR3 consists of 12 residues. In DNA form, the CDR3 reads TGTGCCACCAGCAGAGATAACGACGAGCAGTACTTC. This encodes CATSRDNDEQYF.

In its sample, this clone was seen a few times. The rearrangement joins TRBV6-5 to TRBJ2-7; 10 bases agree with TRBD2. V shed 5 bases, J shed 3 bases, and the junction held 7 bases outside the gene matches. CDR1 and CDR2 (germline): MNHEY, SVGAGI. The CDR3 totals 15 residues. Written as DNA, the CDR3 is TGTGCCAGCAGTCTGGCTAGCGGGAGTAACTACGAGCAGTACTTC. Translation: CASSLASGSNYEQYF.

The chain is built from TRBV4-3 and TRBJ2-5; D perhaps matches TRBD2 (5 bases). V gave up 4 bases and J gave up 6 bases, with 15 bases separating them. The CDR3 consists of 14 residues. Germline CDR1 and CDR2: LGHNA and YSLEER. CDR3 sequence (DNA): TGCGCCAGCAGCCCGGGCTTTGGGGAGAAGACCCAGTACTTC. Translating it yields CASSPGFGEKTQYF.

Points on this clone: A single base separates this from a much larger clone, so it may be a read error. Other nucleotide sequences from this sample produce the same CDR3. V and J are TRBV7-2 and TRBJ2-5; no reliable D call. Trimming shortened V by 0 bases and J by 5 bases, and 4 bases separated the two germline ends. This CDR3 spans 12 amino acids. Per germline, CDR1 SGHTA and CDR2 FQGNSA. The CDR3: CASSLARETQYF. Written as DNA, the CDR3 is TGTGCCAGCAGCTTAGCGAGGGAGACCCAGTACTTC.

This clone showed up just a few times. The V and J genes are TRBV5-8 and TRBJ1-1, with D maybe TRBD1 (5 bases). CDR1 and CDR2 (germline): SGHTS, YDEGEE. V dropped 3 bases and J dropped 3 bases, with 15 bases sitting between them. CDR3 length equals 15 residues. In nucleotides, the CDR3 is TGTGCCAGCAGCTGGACGGGACCGGGGGACACTGAAGCTTTCTTT. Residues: CASSWTGPGDTEAFF.

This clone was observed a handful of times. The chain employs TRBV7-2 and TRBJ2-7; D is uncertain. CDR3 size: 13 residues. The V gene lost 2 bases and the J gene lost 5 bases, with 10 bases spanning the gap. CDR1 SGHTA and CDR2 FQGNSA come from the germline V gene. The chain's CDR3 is CASSLSPGDEQYF. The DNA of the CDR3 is TGTGCCAGCAGCTTATCCCCTGGGGACGAGCAGTACTTC. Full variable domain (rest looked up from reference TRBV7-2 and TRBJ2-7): GAGVSQSPSNKVTEKGKDVELRCDPISGHTALYWYRQSLGQGLEFLIYFQGNSAPDKSGLPSDRFSAERTGGSVSTLTIQRTQQEDSAVYLCASSLSPGDEQYFGPGTRLTVT.